These 19 T cell receptor beta chains were all obtained from the same sample, sequenced in a study of tumor-infiltrating lymphocytes in localized non-small cell lung cancer. Clones were read by immunoSEQ multiplex PCR, and TCRdb kept only the in-frame ones, dropping some. The repertoire includes more than 9,500 clones, around 78% of them detected once, and 4.5% sits in the top ten. Sequencing input: lung tumor tissue. The receptors shown here come from a human donor with non-small cell lung cancer.

The rearrangement joins TRBV19 to TRBJ1-5, with unresolved D. Germline values: CDR1 LNHDA, CDR2 SQIVND (reference sequence). This CDR3 comprises 13 residues. With 3 bases removed from V and 7 bases from J, the gap between germline ends came to 10 bases. The CDR3 spells CASSMGTLQPQHF. The CDR3, as DNA: TGTGCCAGTAGTATGGGCACCCTCCAGCCCCAGCATTTT. The whole variable domain, remainder taken from reference TRBV19 and TRBJ1-5, is DGGITQSPKYLFRKEGQNVTLSCEQNLNHDAMYWYRQDPGQGLRLIYYSQIVNDFQKGDIAEGYSVSREKKESFPLTVTSAQKNPTAFYLCASSMGTLQPQHFGDGTRLSIL.

In this sample, this clone turned up a few times. The V call is TRBV7-2, the J call TRBJ1-3, with D tentatively TRBD1 (5 bases). CDR3 length equals 13 residues. Trimming took 4 bases from V and 8 from J, leaving 12 bases between them. Germline V gives CDR1 SGHTA, CDR2 FQGNSA. The CDR3, as DNA: TGTGCCAGCAGCTCCCTTCGGGGCGACACCATATATTTT. Translated, it gives CASSSLRGDTIYF.

The genes are TRBV19 and TRBJ1-5; possible D gene TRBD1, 5 bases. CDR3 length: 16 amino acids. Germline loops: CDR1 LNHDA, CDR2 SQIVND (reference sequence). Trimming left V 3 bases short and J 7 bases short, with 19 bases between. The CDR3 here is CASSMGSGGGGQPQHF. The CDR3 nucleotides read TGTGCCAGTAGTATGGGTTCCGGGGGAGGAGGGCAGCCCCAGCATTTT.

V usage is TRBV19 and J usage is TRBJ1-1, with 9 bases that match TRBD1. Trimming cost V 5 bases and J 5 bases; bases outside gene matches: 6. This CDR3 is built from 14 residues. The germline CDR1 and CDR2 sequences are LNHDA and SQIVND (reference sequence). The CDR3 coding sequence is TGTGCCAGTAGTCCCGGACAGGGGAAGACTGAAGCTTTCTTT. Translated: CASSPGQGKTEAFF. Full variable domain (rest looked up from reference TRBV19 and TRBJ1-1): DGGITQSPKYLFRKEGQNVTLSCEQNLNHDAMYWYRQDPGQGLRLIYYSQIVNDFQKGDIAEGYSVSREKKESFPLTVTSAQKNPTAFYLCASSPGQGKTEAFFGQGTRLTVV.

The gene calls are TRBV5-4 and TRBJ1-1; D might be TRBD1 (5 bases). The germline CDR1 and CDR2 sequences are SGHNT and YYREEE (reference sequence). The CDR3 has 12 amino acids. V shed 4 bases and J shed 3 bases, with 7 bases lying between them. The CDR3 nucleotides are TGTGCCAGCAGCAGGGGCTACACTGAAGCTTTCTTT. It is translated as CASSRGYTEAFF. The full variable domain, its missing parts supplied by reference TRBV5-4 and TRBJ1-1, is ETGVTQSPTHLIKTRGQQVTLRCSSQSGHNTVSWYQQALGQGPQFIFQYYREEENGRGNFPPRFSGLQFPNYSSELNVNALELDDSALYLCASSRGYTEAFFGQGTRLTVV.

This chain links TRBV21-1 with TRBJ2-7. TRBV21-1 is deemed a pseudogene. This CDR3 has 10 residues. The CDR3 sequence is CARESYEQYF. The CDR3 DNA reads as TGTGCCAGAGAATCCTACGAGCAGTACTTC.

The chain employs TRBV29-1 and TRBJ2-5, with TRBD1 matching 7 bases. Germline assignment: CDR1 SQVTM and CDR2 ANQGSEA. J lost 0 bases, V lost 2 bases, and 12 bases had no gene match. The CDR3 covers 17 residues. The CDR3, as DNA: TGCAGCGTTGAAAAGGGGGCGTACAGGGAGTACCAAGAGACCCAGTACTTC. Protein product: CSVEKGAYREYQETQYF.

The chain links TRBV10-3 to TRBJ2-3; TRBD2 matches at 7 bases. The CDR3 spans 13 residues. V shed 10 bases and J 1 base; nucleotides not matched to a gene: 5. Germline V gene sequence: CDR1 ENHRY, CDR2 SYGVKD. CDR3 coding DNA: TGTGCCAACGGACTAGAGCGCACAGATACGCAGTATTTT. Amino acids: CANGLERTDTQYF.

The gene calls are TRBV30 and TRBJ2-2; D call uncertain. The germline V and J ends were trimmed by 0 bases and 3 bases, with 2 bases remaining between them. Germline V gene sequence: CDR1 GTSNPN, CDR2 SVGIG (reference sequence). The CDR3 has 12 amino acids. As DNA, the CDR3 is TGTGCCTGGAGTGTTGACACCGGGGAGCTGTTTTTT. Amino acids: CAWSVDTGELFF.

This sequence joins TRBV7-2 and TRBJ2-7; the D is unclear. The CDR3 loop spans 12 amino acids. The germline V gene has CDR1 SGHTA and CDR2 FQGNSA. V was cut by 7 bases and J by 3 bases, with 10 bases left in between. CDR3 residues: CASTPGYYEQYF. CDR3 DNA: TGTGCCAGCACCCCAGGTTACTACGAGCAGTACTTC.

V usage is TRBV6-1 and J usage is TRBJ2-3; 7 bases match TRBD1. The CDR3 consists of 15 residues. V shed 6 bases and J 0 bases; nucleotides not matched to a gene: 6. Germline CDR1 MNHNS, CDR2 SASEGT. DNA of the CDR3: TGTGCCAGCAGGTACAGGGGACCGAGCACAGATACGCAGTATTTT. This translates into CASRYRGPSTDTQYF.

The chain is built from TRBV18 and TRBJ1-1; 7 bases map to TRBD1. CDR1 KGHSH and CDR2 LQKENI come from the germline V gene. With 2 bases clipped from V and 5 bases from J, the junction kept 11 bases outside the gene matches. This CDR3 contains 16 residues. As DNA, the CDR3 is TGTGCCAGCTCACCAAAAGGGGACAGAGGAGCAACTGAAGCTTTCTTT. As protein: CASSPKGDRGATEAFF. Complete variable domain (other parts from reference TRBV18 and TRBJ1-1): NAGVMQNPRHLVRRRGQEARLRCSPMKGHSHVYWYRQLPEEGLKFMVYLQKENIIDESGMPKERFSAEFPKEGPSILRIQQVVRGDSAAYFCASSPKGDRGATEAFFGQGTRLTVV.

The V call is TRBV7-2, the J call TRBJ2-5, with 10 positions matching TRBD2. The CDR3 has 18 residues. Per germline, CDR1 SGHTA and CDR2 FQGNSA. The ends lost 5 bases at V and 5 bases at J; junction bases unmatched: 17. In DNA form, the CDR3 reads TGTGCCAGCAGCCCTAGGCTTAAAGCGGGGGGGCCTTGGGAGACCCAGTACTTC. Residues: CASSPRLKAGGPWETQYF.

This clone was detected a few times. The CDR3 region has the DNA TGTGCCAGCAGCGTCAGACTAGATGCTGATACGCAGTATTTT. Translated: CASSVRLDADTQYF. V usage is TRBV7-9 and J usage is TRBJ2-3; TRBD2 is a possible D gene (6 bases). This CDR3 is 14 amino acids long. CDR1 SEHNR and CDR2 FQNEAQ come from the germline V gene (reference sequence). The V and J ends lost 5 bases and 6 bases respectively, with 15 bases between them.

This chain links TRBV5-1 with TRBJ2-6; D is perhaps TRBD1 (6 bases). The CDR3 sequence is 18 residues long. Germline CDR1 and CDR2: SGHRS and YFSETQ. V lost 2 bases and J 4 bases, leaving 19 bases between the germline ends. The chain's CDR3 is CASSFVTGTTPGANVLTF. CDR3 DNA: TGCGCCAGCAGCTTTGTTACCGGGACAACCCCCGGGGCCAACGTCCTGACTTTC.

This clone came up a few times. The chain joins TRBV5-3 to TRBJ2-7, with D perhaps matching TRBD1 or TRBD2 (7 bases each). TRBV5-3 is classed as an ORF, of uncertain function. Trimming removed 4 bases at V and 2 bases at J, with 19 bases between. CDR3 length: 16 residues. The CDR3 DNA is TGTGCCAGAAGCCAGGGGGGGGCGGTCGGGACCTACGAGCAGTACTTC. Its protein is CARSQGGAVGTYEQYF.

The chain recombines TRBV5-4 with TRBJ1-2; D ambiguous. The CDR3 covers 14 residues. V dropped 3 bases and J dropped 8 bases, with 17 bases sitting between them. The germline V gene encodes CDR1 SGHNT and CDR2 YYREEE (reference sequence). The CDR3: CASSSQGMVKGYTF. The CDR3, as DNA: TGTGCCAGCAGCTCTCAAGGAATGGTTAAGGGCTACACCTTC. Filled out from reference TRBV5-4 and TRBJ1-2, the complete variable domain reads ETGVTQSPTHLIKTRGQQVTLRCSSQSGHNTVSWYQQALGQGPQFIFQYYREEENGRGNFPPRFSGLQFPNYSSELNVNALELDDSALYLCASSSQGMVKGYTFGSGTRLTVV.

The chain joins TRBV7-2 to TRBJ2-3, with TRBD2 matching 7 bases. From germline, CDR1 is SGHTA and CDR2 FQGNSA. The ends lost 3 bases at V and 5 bases at J; junction bases unmatched: 5. CDR3 length equals 14 residues. The CDR3 loop reads CASSFAGVGDTQYF. Here the CDR3 DNA reads TGTGCCAGCAGCTTCGCGGGAGTAGGAGATACGCAGTATTTT.

The rearrangement joins TRBV16 to TRBJ1-5; no clear D. The CDR3 totals 17 residues. Germline CDR1 KGHSY, CDR2 FQNENV. V lost 1 base to trimming and J lost 1 base, with 14 bases between them. CDR3 sequence reads: CASSQFRPGGSNQPQHF. The DNA of the CDR3 is TGTGCCAGCAGCCAATTCCGTCCGGGAGGCAGCAATCAGCCCCAGCATTTT.